The 16 T cell receptor beta chains given below trace back to one sample, sequenced in a study of T cell responses to AZD1222 COVID-19 vaccine. Sequenced by immunoSEQ multiplex PCR; TCRdb stores in-frame clones only, minus some. Altogether about 120,000 clones are present, around 92% being singletons, with the ten largest covering about 3%. The input for sequencing was peripheral blood, taken on day 0 of AZD1222 vaccination. These receptors were taken from an adult in good health.

This chain joins TRBV3-1 (or the pseudogene TRBV3-2) and TRBJ2-3, with 9 positions matching TRBD2. This CDR3 has 15 amino acids. Losses at the gene ends were 3 bases for V and 4 bases for J; bases not matched to a gene: 5. Germline-derived CDR1 and CDR2 are LGHDT and YNNKEL (reference sequence). The CDR3 spells CASSHGTSQADTQYF. DNA for the CDR3: TGTGCCAGCAGCCACGGGACTAGCCAGGCAGATACGCAGTATTTT.

The rearrangement uses TRBV9 and TRBJ2-1, with 14 bases that match TRBD2. Germline CDR1 and CDR2: SGDLS and YYNGEE. Trimming at V came to 0 bases and at J to 6 bases, leaving 2 bases not matched to a gene. The CDR3 has 16 amino acids. The CDR3: CASSVGTSGRSNEQFF. In DNA, the CDR3 is TGTGCCAGCAGCGTAGGGACTAGCGGGAGGAGCAATGAGCAGTTCTTC. The variable domain in full, completed from reference TRBV9 and TRBJ2-1, reads DSGVTQTPKHLITATGQRVTLRCSPRSGDLSVYWYQQSLDQGLQFLIQYYNGEERAKGNILERFSAQQFPDLHSELNLSSLELGDSALYFCASSVGTSGRSNEQFFGPGTRLTVL.

The chain employs TRBV11-3 and TRBJ2-2; TRBD2 aligns across 13 bases. The V gene's germline CDR1 is SGHNT and CDR2 YENEEA. Trimming cost V 4 bases and J 4 bases; bases outside gene matches: 3. The CDR3 contains 16 residues. The CDR3 spells CASSSTSGRITGELFF. The CDR3 DNA sequence: TGTGCCAGCAGCTCGACTAGCGGGAGGATCACCGGGGAGCTGTTTTTT. Complete variable domain (other parts from reference TRBV11-3 and TRBJ2-2): EAGVVQSPRYKIIEKKQPVAFWCNPISGHNTLYWYLQNLGQGPELLIRYENEEAVDDSQLPKDRFSAERLKGVDSTLKIQPAELGDSAVYLCASSSTSGRITGELFFGEGSRLTVL.

The chain employs TRBV6-2 or TRBV6-3 and TRBJ1-5, with D maybe TRBD1 (5 bases). The V end was cut by 5 bases, the J end by 2 bases, with 19 bases between. This CDR3 is built from 17 residues. Germline-derived CDR1 and CDR2 are MNHEY and SVGEGT. CDR3 sequence: CASSPVSRVIGNQPQHF. DNA of the CDR3: TGTGCCAGCAGTCCCGTCAGCAGGGTAATCGGCAATCAGCCCCAGCATTTT.

This chain joins TRBV5-1 and TRBJ1-4; 12 bases map to TRBD1. The length of the CDR3 is 17 residues. CDR1 and CDR2 from the germline V gene are SGHRS and YFSETQ. The J segment lost 6 bases and the V segment lost 4 bases, leaving 10 bases of the junction unmatched. The CDR3 sequence: CASSPDGTGGEDEKLFF. The CDR3 bases are TGCGCCAGCAGCCCGGACGGGACAGGGGGCGAGGATGAAAAACTGTTTTTT.

V gene TRBV27 combines with J gene TRBJ2-1, with 8 bases aligning to TRBD2. The germline V gene encodes CDR1 MNHEY and CDR2 SMNVEV (reference sequence). This CDR3 has 18 residues. V was clipped by 7 bases and J by 6 bases; unmatched bases: 20. CDR3: CASIKTILRAGVPNEQFF. CDR3 coding DNA: TGTGCCAGCATTAAGACAATACTACGAGCGGGAGTTCCCAATGAGCAGTTCTTC.

V is TRBV7-3 and J is TRBJ1-1; D gene uncertain. The CDR3 contains 13 residues. Germline V gives CDR1 SGHTA, CDR2 FQGTGA. V gave up 5 bases and J gave up 4 bases, with 11 bases separating them. CDR3 nucleotides: TGTGCCAGCAGCCCTCGGGCAGTCACTGAAGCTTTCTTT. Translating gives CASSPRAVTEAFF.

V gene TRBV18 combines with J gene TRBJ2-3, with D unresolved. CDR1 is KGHSH, CDR2 LQKENI, per germline. V dropped 4 bases and J dropped 6 bases, with 11 bases sitting between them. The CDR3 runs to 13 residues. The CDR3 bases are TGTGCCAGCTCACAGGGTATAGGGGATACGCAGTATTTT. Translating it yields CASSQGIGDTQYF.

The chain links TRBV28 to TRBJ1-2, with 9 bases fitting TRBD1. The CDR3 has 13 amino acids. Trimming at V came to 3 bases and at J to 5 bases, leaving 1 base not matched to a gene. Germline CDR1 MDHEN, CDR2 SYDVKM. The CDR3 nucleotides are TGTGCCAGCAGTTTGGGGACAGGGTATGGCTACACCTTC. Its protein product is CASSLGTGYGYTF.

This clone has just one count. The genes are TRBV27 and TRBJ2-7, with D perhaps TRBD2 (7 bases). Germline V gene data show CDR1 as MNHEY and CDR2 as SMNVEV (reference sequence). The CDR3 covers 17 residues. V was shortened by 6 bases and J by 1 base, with 22 bases between the two germline ends. The CDR3 coding sequence is TGTGCCAGCAGCCCTGGGGGGGCTGGCTTGATGTCCTACGAGCAGTACTTC. Translated, it gives CASSPGGAGLMSYEQYF.

The J gene is TRBJ1-4, the V gene TRBV28, with 7 nucleotides matching TRBD1. Trimming at V came to 7 bases and at J to 6 bases, leaving 11 bases not matched to a gene. In germline, CDR1 is MDHEN, CDR2 SYDVKM. The CDR3 is 15 amino acids. The CDR3: CASTGQGDGDEKLFF. The CDR3 DNA is TGTGCCAGCACCGGCCAGGGGGACGGGGATGAAAAACTGTTTTTT.

V is TRBV2 and J is TRBJ1-3; D gene unclear. Trimming cost V 8 bases and J 0 bases, with 11 bases left between them. The CDR3 spans 14 residues. Germline assignment: CDR1 SNHLY and CDR2 FYNNEI. The chain's CDR3 is CASEGLYSGNTIYF. The CDR3 coding sequence is TGTGCCAGCGAAGGGTTGTACTCTGGAAACACCATATATTTT.

This chain links TRBV4-1 with TRBJ2-1; unclear D gene. Trimming shortened V by 1 base and J by 4 bases, and 11 bases separated the two germline ends. Germline CDR1 reads MGHRA; CDR2 reads YSYEKL. This CDR3 contains 15 residues. CDR3 amino acids: CASSQVEEKYNEQFF. The DNA of the CDR3 is TGCGCCAGCAGCCAAGTCGAAGAGAAGTACAATGAGCAGTTCTTC.

V is TRBV7-8 and J is TRBJ2-7; 8 nucleotides agree with TRBD2. Germline V CDR1 and CDR2: SGHVS, FQNEAQ. The CDR3 covers 15 residues. The trim removed 2 bases at V and 2 bases at J, leaving 5 bases unmatched. The CDR3 DNA sequence: TGTGCCAGCAGCTTAAGGCTAGCGGGCACCTACGAGCAGTACTTC. As protein: CASSLRLAGTYEQYF.

The chain carries TRBV28 and TRBJ2-5; 7 bases agree with TRBD2. From germline, CDR1 is MDHEN and CDR2 SYDVKM. The junction had 7 bases not matched to a gene; V was cut back by 4 bases and J by 5 bases. The CDR3 consists of 14 residues. The CDR3 DNA sequence: TGTGCCAGCAGTTCCTCCGGGGGGATGGAGACCCAGTACTTC. It is translated as CASSSSGGMETQYF.

This CDR3 reads CASSIPARSVNEQFF. The CDR3 DNA sequence: TGTGCCAGTAGTATTCCGGCTAGGAGTGTGAATGAGCAGTTCTTC. The chain links TRBV19 to TRBJ2-1; D is undetermined. CDR3 size: 15 residues. Germline V gene data show CDR1 as LNHDA and CDR2 as SQIVND (reference sequence). V dropped 3 bases and J dropped 7 bases, with 16 bases sitting between them.